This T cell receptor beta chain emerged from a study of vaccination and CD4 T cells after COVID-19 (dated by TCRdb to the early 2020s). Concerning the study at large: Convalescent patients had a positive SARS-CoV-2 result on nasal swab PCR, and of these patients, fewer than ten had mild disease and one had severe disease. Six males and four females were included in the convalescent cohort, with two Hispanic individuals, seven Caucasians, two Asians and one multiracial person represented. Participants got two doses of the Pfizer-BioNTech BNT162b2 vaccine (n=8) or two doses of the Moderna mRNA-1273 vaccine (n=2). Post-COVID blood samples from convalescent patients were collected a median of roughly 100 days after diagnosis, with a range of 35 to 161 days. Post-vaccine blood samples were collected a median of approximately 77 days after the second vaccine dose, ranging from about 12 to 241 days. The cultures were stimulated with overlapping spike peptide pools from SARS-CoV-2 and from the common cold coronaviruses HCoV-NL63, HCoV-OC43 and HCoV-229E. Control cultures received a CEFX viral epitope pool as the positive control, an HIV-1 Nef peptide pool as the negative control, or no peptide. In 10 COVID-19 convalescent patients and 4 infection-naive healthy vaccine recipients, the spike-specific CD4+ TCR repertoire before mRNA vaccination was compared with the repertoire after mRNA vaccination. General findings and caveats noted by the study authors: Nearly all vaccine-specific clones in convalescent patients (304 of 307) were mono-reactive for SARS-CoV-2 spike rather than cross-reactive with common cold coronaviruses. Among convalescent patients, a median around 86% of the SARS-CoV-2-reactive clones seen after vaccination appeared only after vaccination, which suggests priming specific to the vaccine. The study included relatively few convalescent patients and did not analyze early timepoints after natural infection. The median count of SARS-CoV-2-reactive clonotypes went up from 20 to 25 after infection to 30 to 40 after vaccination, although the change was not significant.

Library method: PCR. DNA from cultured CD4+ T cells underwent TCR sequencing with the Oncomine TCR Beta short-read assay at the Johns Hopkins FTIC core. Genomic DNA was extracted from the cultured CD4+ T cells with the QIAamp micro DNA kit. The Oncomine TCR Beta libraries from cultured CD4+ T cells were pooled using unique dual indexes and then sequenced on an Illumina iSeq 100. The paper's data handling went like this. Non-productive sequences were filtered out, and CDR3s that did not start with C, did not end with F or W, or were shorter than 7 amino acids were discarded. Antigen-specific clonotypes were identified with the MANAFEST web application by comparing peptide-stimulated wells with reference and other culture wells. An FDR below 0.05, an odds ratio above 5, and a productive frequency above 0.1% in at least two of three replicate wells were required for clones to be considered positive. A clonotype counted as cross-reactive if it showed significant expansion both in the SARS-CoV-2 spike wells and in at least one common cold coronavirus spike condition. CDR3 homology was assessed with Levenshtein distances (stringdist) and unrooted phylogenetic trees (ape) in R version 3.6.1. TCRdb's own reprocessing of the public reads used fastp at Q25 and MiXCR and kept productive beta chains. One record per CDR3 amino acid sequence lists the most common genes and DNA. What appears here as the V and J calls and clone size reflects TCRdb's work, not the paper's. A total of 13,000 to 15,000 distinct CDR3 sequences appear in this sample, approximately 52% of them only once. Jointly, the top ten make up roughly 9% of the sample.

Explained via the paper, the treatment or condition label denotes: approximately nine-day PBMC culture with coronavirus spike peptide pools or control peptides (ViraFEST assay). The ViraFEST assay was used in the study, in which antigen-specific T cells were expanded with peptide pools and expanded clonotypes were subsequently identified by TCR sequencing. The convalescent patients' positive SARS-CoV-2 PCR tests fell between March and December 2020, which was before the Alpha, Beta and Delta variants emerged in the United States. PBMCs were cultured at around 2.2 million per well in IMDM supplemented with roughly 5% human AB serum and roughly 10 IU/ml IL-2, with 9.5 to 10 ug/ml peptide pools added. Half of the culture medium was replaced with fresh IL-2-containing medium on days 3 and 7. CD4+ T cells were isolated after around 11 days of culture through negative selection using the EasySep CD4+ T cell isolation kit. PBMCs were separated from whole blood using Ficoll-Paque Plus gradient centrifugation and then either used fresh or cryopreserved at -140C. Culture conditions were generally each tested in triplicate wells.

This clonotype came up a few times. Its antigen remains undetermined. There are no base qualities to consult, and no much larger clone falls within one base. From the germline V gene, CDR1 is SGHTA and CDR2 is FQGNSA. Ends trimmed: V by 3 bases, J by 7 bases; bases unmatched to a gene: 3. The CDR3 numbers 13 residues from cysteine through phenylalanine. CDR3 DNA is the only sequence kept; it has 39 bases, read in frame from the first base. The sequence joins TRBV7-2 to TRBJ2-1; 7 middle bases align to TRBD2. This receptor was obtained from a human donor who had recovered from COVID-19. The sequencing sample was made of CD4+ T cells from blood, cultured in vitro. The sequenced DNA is TGTGCCAGCAGCTTTCTAGCGGCAAATGAGCAGTTCTTC. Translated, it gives CASSFLAANEQFF.